The present TCR beta chain was sequenced within a study of blood T cell repertoires in COVID-19. The wider study: The origin of the acute and convalescent COVID-19 samples was the United States, Italy and Spain. PBMCs, B-cell-depleted T cells, or T cells provided the cDNA or gDNA that made up the material.

Data came from immunoSEQ multiplex PCR; TCRdb stores just in-frame clones and leaves some out. Here the sample spans around 61,000 clones, 80% to 90% being singletons. Germline-derived CDR1 and CDR2 are SEHNR and FQNEAQ (reference sequence). The trim removed 5 bases at V and 6 bases at J, leaving 10 bases unmatched. The CDR3 length is 15 residues. Seattle enrolled patients during active infection and tracked them longitudinally. This receptor was taken from a woman between 55 and 75 years old with COVID-19, enrolled during active disease. The source material was peripheral blood. The V gene is TRBV7-9, the J gene TRBJ2-1; TRBD2 matches 7 bases. The CDR3 here is CASSQGGRSGNEQFF. The CDR3, as DNA: TGTGCCAGCAGCCAAGGCGGGAGATCGGGCAATGAGCAGTTCTTC.